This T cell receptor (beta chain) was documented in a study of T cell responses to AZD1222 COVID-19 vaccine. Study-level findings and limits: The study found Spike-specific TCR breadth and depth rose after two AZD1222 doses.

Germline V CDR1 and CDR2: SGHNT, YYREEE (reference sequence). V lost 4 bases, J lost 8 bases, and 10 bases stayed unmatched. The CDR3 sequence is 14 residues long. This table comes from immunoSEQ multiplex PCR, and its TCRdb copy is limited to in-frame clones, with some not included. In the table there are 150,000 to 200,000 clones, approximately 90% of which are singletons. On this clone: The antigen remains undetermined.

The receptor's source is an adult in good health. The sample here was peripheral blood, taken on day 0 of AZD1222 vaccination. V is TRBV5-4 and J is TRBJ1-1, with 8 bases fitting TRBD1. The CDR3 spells CASSRQGADLEAFF. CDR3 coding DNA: TGTGCCAGCAGCCGGCAGGGGGCAGACTTAGAAGCTTTCTTT.